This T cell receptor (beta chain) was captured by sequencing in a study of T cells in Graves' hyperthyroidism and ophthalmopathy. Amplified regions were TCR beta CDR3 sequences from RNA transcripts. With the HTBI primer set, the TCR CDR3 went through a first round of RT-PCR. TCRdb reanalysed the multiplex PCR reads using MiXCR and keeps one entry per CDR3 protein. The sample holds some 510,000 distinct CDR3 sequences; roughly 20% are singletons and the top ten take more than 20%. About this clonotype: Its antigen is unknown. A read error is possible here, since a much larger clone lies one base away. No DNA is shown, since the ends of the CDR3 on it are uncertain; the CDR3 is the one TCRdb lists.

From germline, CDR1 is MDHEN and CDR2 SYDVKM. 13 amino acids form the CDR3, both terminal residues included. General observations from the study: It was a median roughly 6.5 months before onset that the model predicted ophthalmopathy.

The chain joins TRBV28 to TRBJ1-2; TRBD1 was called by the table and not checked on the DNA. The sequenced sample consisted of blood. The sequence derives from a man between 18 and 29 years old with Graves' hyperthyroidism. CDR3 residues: CANSTSGQAYYTF.